One and the same sample provided the 22 T cell receptor beta chains below, sequenced in a study of blood T cell repertoires in COVID-19. Sequencing used immunoSEQ multiplex PCR; TCRdb keeps in-frame clones, though not all of them. The table lists 330,000 or so clones, over 80% of them singletons. Sequencing used peripheral blood. The receptor source for this set is a man between 25 and 39 years old with COVID-19, enrolled during active disease.

V is TRBV18 and J is TRBJ2-1; maybe TRBD2 (7 bases). CDR1 is KGHSH and CDR2 is LQKENI in the germline V gene. The CDR3 consists of 13 residues. With 0 bases removed from V and 9 bases from J, the gap between germline ends came to 9 bases. The CDR3 region is CASSPPGGGEQFF. The CDR3 coding sequence is TGTGCCAGCTCACCACCAGGGGGGGGTGAGCAGTTCTTC.

V gene TRBV19 combines with J gene TRBJ1-1; D unresolved. V lost 6 bases and J 6 bases, leaving 17 bases between the germline ends. CDR1 LNHDA and CDR2 SQIVND come from the germline V gene (reference sequence). CDR3 size: 14 residues. The CDR3 is CASRDAIRRAEAFF. In DNA, the CDR3 is TGTGCCAGTAGGGACGCCATCAGGAGGGCTGAAGCTTTCTTT. The variable domain in full, with the rest retrieved from reference TRBV19 and TRBJ1-1, is DGGITQSPKYLFRKEGQNVTLSCEQNLNHDAMYWYRQDPGQGLRLIYYSQIVNDFQKGDIAEGYSVSREKKESFPLTVTSAQKNPTAFYLCASRDAIRRAEAFFGQGTRLTVV.

The chain uses TRBV15 and TRBJ1-2; 10 bases are a match to TRBD1. The V segment lost 5 bases and the J segment 4 bases; nucleotides outside the gene matches: 4. CDR1 and CDR2 (germline): LNHNV, YYDKDF (reference sequence). There are 14 residues in the CDR3. CDR3 DNA: TGTGCCACCAGCCCCCGGGACAGGGGCTATGGCTACACCTTC. Residues: CATSPRDRGYGYTF.

V gene TRBV25-1 combines with J gene TRBJ1-6; D call uncertain. V dropped 0 bases and J dropped 0 bases, with 12 bases sitting between them. The CDR3 is 18 amino acids. Per the germline V gene, CDR1 is MGHDK and CDR2 is SYGVNS. The chain's CDR3 is CASSEYEEASSYNSPLHF. The DNA for the CDR3 is TGTGCCAGCAGTGAATATGAGGAGGCCAGCTCCTATAATTCACCCCTCCACTTT. The whole variable domain, filled in from reference TRBV25-1 and TRBJ1-6, reads EADIYQTPRYLVIGTGKKITLECSQTMGHDKMYWYQQDPGMELHLIHYSYGVNSTEKGDLSSESTVSRIRTEHFPLTLESARPSHTSQYLCASSEYEEASSYNSPLHFGNGTRLTVT.

The rearrangement uses TRBV4-3 and TRBJ1-3; D not resolved. Trimming took 0 bases from V and 0 from J, leaving 9 bases between them. The CDR3 contains 16 residues. In germline, CDR1 is LGHNA, CDR2 YSLEER. The CDR3 region is CASSQDKRSSGNTIYF. The DNA for the CDR3 is TGCGCCAGCAGCCAAGATAAGCGGAGCTCTGGAAACACCATATATTTT.

V usage is TRBV20-1 and J usage is TRBJ2-7, with D tentatively TRBD2 (5 bases). Germline V CDR1 and CDR2: DFQATT, SNEGSKA (reference sequence). The CDR3 totals 11 residues. Trimming removed 6 bases from V and 5 bases from J, with 11 bases in between. The CDR3 is CSAKPRDEQYF. In nucleotides, the CDR3 is TGCAGTGCCAAGCCGAGGGACGAGCAGTACTTC.

Here the CDR3 DNA reads TGTGCCAGCAGTCCACGGACAGGGACGAACACTGAAGCTTTCTTT. This encodes CASSPRTGTNTEAFF. This sequence joins TRBV27 and TRBJ1-1; TRBD1 aligns across 8 bases. Germline CDR1 MNHEY, CDR2 SMNVEV (reference sequence). This CDR3 is 15 amino acids long. J lost 1 base, V lost 5 bases, and 6 bases had no gene match.

CDR3 loop: CASSDRDRGKDTEAFF. Written as DNA, the CDR3 is TGTGCCAGCAGTGACCGGGACAGGGGGAAAGACACTGAAGCTTTCTTT. V is TRBV6-2 or TRBV6-3 and J is TRBJ1-1; 11 bases fit TRBD1. The CDR3 consists of 16 residues. The germline V gene encodes CDR1 MNHEY and CDR2 SVGEGT. After removal of 5 bases from V and 3 bases from J, the junction contained 8 bases not matched to a gene.

This clone was seen only once. The chain recombines TRBV5-4 with TRBJ2-3; the match to TRBD2 covers 13 bases. V lost 0 bases, J lost 0 bases, and 1 base stayed unmatched. There are 17 residues in the CDR3. Germline CDR1 is SGHNT and CDR2 is YYREEE (reference sequence). The CDR3 region has the DNA TGTGCCAGCAGCTTGGTGACTAGCGGGAGGAGCACAGATACGCAGTATTTT. Its translation is CASSLVTSGRSTDTQYF.

The J gene is TRBJ2-7, the V gene TRBV7-3; 9 nucleotides align to TRBD2. J was trimmed by 4 bases and V by 2 bases; bases with no gene match: 0. Germline CDR1 reads SGHTA; CDR2 reads FQGTGA. The CDR3 contains 13 residues. In nucleotides, the CDR3 is TGTGCCAGCAGCTTACTAGCGGGATACGAGCAGTACTTC. It specifies CASSLLAGYEQYF.

The chain combines TRBV5-1 with TRBJ2-2; unclear D gene. Between the trimmed V and J ends, which lost 0 bases and 11 bases, there was a span of 14 bases. The CDR3 has 14 residues. In germline, CDR1 is SGHRS, CDR2 YFSETQ. In DNA form, the CDR3 reads TGCGCCAGCAGCTTGGGCGGATCCTTATTTGAGCTGTTTTTT. The encoded protein is CASSLGGSLFELFF.

This clone was seen once. The chain employs TRBV28 and TRBJ1-3; D not certain. Germline values: CDR1 MDHEN, CDR2 SYDVKM. This CDR3 has 11 residues. Deletions cut 7 bases from V and 3 bases from J, with 4 bases between. CDR3 sequence (DNA): TGTGCCAGCACCCTTGGAAACACCATATATTTT. Translation gives CASTLGNTIYF.

A few counts support this clone. The rearrangement uses TRBV3-1 (or the pseudogene TRBV3-2) and TRBJ1-5; TRBD1 matches at 9 bases. Germline trimming cut 4 bases from V and 6 bases from J; bases unmatched to any gene: 7. The CDR3 length is 15 residues. Germline CDR1 is LGHDT and CDR2 is YNNKEL (reference sequence). The DNA of the CDR3 is TGTGCCAGCAGCCCGGACAGGGGAATAGGTCAGCCCCAGCATTTT. Protein sequence: CASSPDRGIGQPQHF.

This clone was seen just once. J is TRBJ2-1 and V is TRBV6-4, with 10 positions matching TRBD2. The length of the CDR3 is 14 residues. Germline V lookup: CDR1 MRHNA, CDR2 SNTAGT. The J segment lost 8 bases and the V segment lost 2 bases, leaving 3 bases of the junction unmatched. DNA for the CDR3: TGTGCCAGCAGTGACAGCGGGGGGGCGTATGAGCAGTTCTTC. As protein: CASSDSGGAYEQFF.

This chain links TRBV15 with TRBJ2-5; 12 bases agree with TRBD2. The CDR3 is 17 residues long. In germline, CDR1 is LNHNV, CDR2 YYDKDF (reference sequence). Trimming cost V 0 bases and J 5 bases; bases outside gene matches: 7. The CDR3 sequence: CATSRDRLAGVRETQYF. The CDR3 DNA reads as TGTGCCACCAGCAGAGATAGACTAGCGGGAGTTCGGGAGACCCAGTACTTC.

V usage is TRBV19 and J usage is TRBJ1-2; D remains ambiguous. The CDR3 spans 16 residues. Trimming took off 0 bases at V and 0 bases at J, with 11 bases between the two ends. CDR1 is LNHDA and CDR2 is SQIVND in the germline V gene (reference sequence). The CDR3 nucleotides read TGTGCCAGTAGTATAGATCATCAGGAAACTAACTATGGCTACACCTTC. Its protein is CASSIDHQETNYGYTF.

The chain joins TRBV4-3 to TRBJ1-1; D gene uncertain. From germline, CDR1 is LGHNA and CDR2 YSLEER. V shed 0 bases and J shed 0 bases, with 11 bases lying between them. The CDR3 runs 16 residues. CDR3 amino acids: CASSQERSLMNTEAFF. For the CDR3, the DNA is TGCGCCAGCAGCCAAGAGAGGTCTCTTATGAACACTGAAGCTTTCTTT.

This clone appeared once. The V gene is TRBV27, the J gene TRBJ1-6; 7 bases match TRBD1. The CDR3 contains 16 residues. The V gene's germline CDR1 is MNHEY and CDR2 SMNVEV (reference sequence). V lost 7 bases, J lost 2 bases, and 8 bases stayed unmatched. CDR3 nucleotides: TGTGCCAGCAAAAGGATTGGGACAGCCTATAATTCACCCCTCCACTTT. Protein sequence: CASKRIGTAYNSPLHF.

The rearrangement uses TRBV7-2 and TRBJ2-7, with TRBD1 matching 7 bases. V dropped 1 base and J dropped 4; count of bases not matched to a gene: 7. Germline lookup yields CDR1 SGHTA and CDR2 FQGNSA. The CDR3 runs to 15 residues. DNA of the CDR3: TGTGCCAGCAGCTTAGTGGAAGGGGGCCTGTACGAGCAGTACTTC. Its translation is CASSLVEGGLYEQYF.

J is TRBJ2-2 and V is TRBV27; TRBD2 is a possible D gene (6 bases). The CDR3 runs to 19 residues. The germline CDR1 and CDR2 sequences are MNHEY and SMNVEV (reference sequence). Trimming shortened V by 3 bases and J by 6 bases, and 26 bases separated the two germline ends. Here the CDR3 reads CASSFFAGGVNRTPGELFF. CDR3 sequence (DNA): TGTGCCAGCAGTTTTTTTGCGGGCGGGGTGAACAGAACACCCGGGGAGCTGTTTTTT.

The chain joins TRBV6-5 to TRBJ2-7, with 10 nucleotides matching TRBD2. Germline CDR1 and CDR2: MNHEY and SVGAGI. The CDR3 runs to 15 residues. J was trimmed by 3 bases and V by 5 bases; bases with no gene match: 7. CDR3 sequence: CASSPYSGRNYEQYF. The DNA for the CDR3 is TGTGCCAGCAGTCCCTATAGCGGGAGGAACTACGAGCAGTACTTC.

A single count supports this clone. The chain has TRBV10-3 and TRBJ2-7, with 9 nucleotides matching TRBD1. CDR3 size: 13 residues. Germline-derived CDR1 and CDR2 are ENHRY and SYGVKD. The V segment lost 10 bases and the J segment 5 bases; nucleotides outside the gene matches: 9. The CDR3 sequence: CATLGQGWDEQYF. The CDR3 DNA follows: TGTGCCACCCTGGGACAGGGCTGGGACGAGCAGTACTTC.